A selection of T cell receptor beta chains follows, all from one sample in a study of T cell repertoires in cytomegalovirus infection. These TCRs' antigens remain unknown. TCRdb reprocessed the reads with MiXCR, giving one entry per CDR3 protein. The sample carries under 500,000 distinct CDR3 sequences, about two fifths recorded once. Sequencing used cultured PBMCs, obtained from culture after CMV antigen stimulation. Receptors were obtained from a human donor in good health (CMV status not recorded). Some clones in this sample may be carry-over from other donors' samples. Both conserved end residues are part of each CDR3. The D gene is left open where the match is weak. Some rows have no size entry. The others give once, few or many, or a class for an expanded clone.

>TRBD1|-|TRBV11-2|TRBJ1-4
TGTGCCAGCAGTTTCGGGACAGGGAGGGAAAAACTGTTTTTT
CASSFGTGREKLFF
>TRBD1|once|TRBV19|TRBJ2-4
TGTGCCAGTAGTGGGACAGGTGGGGGTAGCGGCAAAAACATTCAGTACTTC
CASSGTGGGSGKNIQYF
>-|-|TRBV20-1|TRBJ1-5
TGCAGTGCTAGCGACAGTAGCAATCAGCCCCAGCATTTT
CSASDSSNQPQHF
>-|-|TRBV7-9|TRBJ2-7
TGTGCCAGCAGCTTAGTATTGGCTACCGAGCAGTACTTC
CASSLVLATEQYF
>-|many|TRBV28|TRBJ1-2
TGTGCCAGCAGTTTGAGGCAATATGGCTACACCTTC
CASSLRQYGYTF
>TRBD1|once|TRBV2|TRBJ1-5
TGTGCCAGCAGTGAAGAGGGGGACAGGGGGCATTTT
CASSEEGDRGHF
>-|few|TRBV7-2|TRBJ2-1
TGTGCCAGCAGCTTAGGGGTTGGGGAAAAATACAATGAGCAGTTCTTC
CASSLGVGEKYNEQFF
>-|few|TRBV6-1|TRBJ1-3
TGTGCCAGCAGCCGAAACACCATATATTTT
CASSRNTIYF
>-|-|TRBV10-3|TRBJ1-5
TGTGCCATCAGTGAGTCGAAGGCGTATAATCAGCCCCAGCATTTT
CAISESKAYNQPQHF
>-|-|TRBV24-1|TRBJ2-1
TGTGCCACCAGTGATTTGGAATTCGGGGGACCCTACAATGAGCAGTTCTTC
CATSDLEFGGPYNEQFF
>-|-|TRBV12-3/TRBV12-4|TRBJ2-3
TGTGCCAGCAGCCACCCCGGGCTTTCTGGGGCAGATACGCAGTATTTT
CASSHPGLSGADTQYF
>-|few|TRBV19|TRBJ2-5
TGTGCCAGTAGTATAGGAAGTCAGCTCCAAGAGACCCAGTACTTC
CASSIGSQLQETQYF
>TRBD2|-|TRBV20-1|TRBJ2-1
TGCAGTGCTAGAGTTCGAGGGAGGGGCTATTTTGATGAGCAGTTCTTC
CSARVRGRGYFDEQFF
>TRBD2|-|TRBV7-9|TRBJ2-1
TGTGCCAGCAGCCTTTTCCAGGGCGGGAGAAGGGAGAATGAGCAGTTCTTC
CASSLFQGGRRENEQFF
>-|-|TRBV7-6|TRBJ2-7
TGTGCCAGCAAGCGGCAGGAGGATTACGAGCAGTACTTC
CASKRQEDYEQYF
>-|few|TRBV19|TRBJ2-6
TGTGCCAGTAGTATAGATTCCCCAGGTATGGTTGCTGGGGCCAACGTCCTGACTTTC
CASSIDSPGMVAGANVLTF
>TRBD2|-|TRBV6-8|TRBJ2-7
TGTGCTACGCACAGGGATGCCCTTAGCGGGAGGGAACTTTCCTACGAGCAGTACTTC
CATHRDALSGRELSYEQYF
>-|-|TRBV5-1|TRBJ2-7
TGCGCCAGCAGCTTCAACATCGGTGTACCCTACGAGCAGTACTTC
CASSFNIGVPYEQYF
>-|-|TRBV7-8|TRBJ1-6
TGTGCCAGCAGCCTCCTCATCGGGGCGGGCCTCCACTTT
CASSLLIGAGLHF
>TRBD2|few|TRBV5-1|TRBJ2-1
TGCGCCAGCAGCGCCGGGGGGTACAATGAGCAGTTCTTC
CASSAGGYNEQFF
>-|few|TRBV7-9|TRBJ2-2
TGTGCCAGCAGCGGACGACGGAACACCGGGGAGCTGTTTTTT
CASSGRRNTGELFF
>TRBD2|-|TRBV20-1|TRBJ2-3
TGCAGTGCCCGACCCGGACTAGCGGGAGATACGCAGTATTTT
CSARPGLAGDTQYF
>-|few|TRBV5-1|TRBJ1-3
TGCGCCAGCAGCATCGGGGCCGACCGTGGAAACACCATATATTTT
CASSIGADRGNTIYF
>-|-|TRBV6-5|TRBJ1-6
TGTGCCAGCAGTTACGGAGGGACTTATTATCCCCTCCACTTT
CASSYGGTYYPLHF
>TRBD1|few|TRBV12-3/TRBV12-4|TRBJ1-1
TGTGCCAGCAGTTTAGTGGGACAGGGGGAACGAACTGAAGCTTTCTTT
CASSLVGQGERTEAFF
>TRBD1|many|TRBV12-3/TRBV12-4|TRBJ1-1
TGTGCCAGCAGCCGAAGACAGGGGAACACTGAAGCTTTCTTT
CASSRRQGNTEAFF
>TRBD2|once|TRBV9|TRBJ2-1
TGTGCCAGCAGCTCAAGACTAGCGGGAGAAGGCGGGCAGTTCTTC
CASSSRLAGEGGQFF
>TRBD2|-|TRBV7-2|TRBJ2-7
TGTGCCAGCAGCTTAGCCGCCTTGCTAGCGGGGGGGCCGGACGAGCAGTACTTC
CASSLAALLAGGPDEQYF
>-|-|TRBV11-2|TRBJ1-1
TGTGCCAGCAGCCCGATCGGAGTTAAGGACACTGAAGCTTTCTTT
CASSPIGVKDTEAFF
>-|-|TRBV7-9|TRBJ2-4
TGTGCCAGCAGCTTAAGGCCTGTCGCTGATGTGAGGAACATTCAGTACTTC
CASSLRPVADVRNIQYF
>TRBD1|once|TRBV12-3/TRBV12-4|TRBJ2-1
TGTGCCAGCAGGGGGACAGAGAACTCCTACAATGAGCAGTTCTTC
CASRGTENSYNEQFF
>TRBD1|-|TRBV4-1|TRBJ1-1
TGCGCCAGCAACCCAAGTGTCACAGGGGCTGGGAGCACTGAAGCTTTCTTT
CASNPSVTGAGSTEAFF
>-|few|TRBV12-3/TRBV12-4|TRBJ2-7
TGTGCCAGCGCGATAGGGAACCCCACCCTCTACGAGCAGTACTTC
CASAIGNPTLYEQYF
>-|-|TRBV5-4|TRBJ2-7
TGTGCCAGCAGCCCCGGGAGTTCGCTCTGGGACGAGCAGTACTTC
CASSPGSSLWDEQYF
>-|-|TRBV12-3/TRBV12-4|TRBJ1-2
TGTGCCAGCAGTTTAGGGGGCGGAGGGGGGTACTATGGCTACACCTTC
CASSLGGGGGYYGYTF
>-|-|TRBV20-1|TRBJ2-7
TGCAGTGCTAGAATTCAGGTCCGTCTCTACGAGCAGTACTTC
CSARIQVRLYEQYF
>-|many|TRBV7-2|TRBJ2-3
TGTGCCAGCAGCGGAGGTAGCACAGATACGCAGTATTTT
CASSGGSTDTQYF
>-|few|TRBV7-2|TRBJ2-3
TGTGCCAGCAGCCTGGACATAAGCACAGATACGCAGTATTTT
CASSLDISTDTQYF
>-|-|TRBV20-1|TRBJ2-3
TGCAGTGCTGTCGCGAGACCGAGCACAGATACGCAGTATTTT
CSAVARPSTDTQYF
>-|few|TRBV2|TRBJ1-6
TGTGCCAGCACGTATAATTCACCCCTCCACTTT
CASTYNSPLHF
>TRBD1|-|TRBV6-2/TRBV6-3|TRBJ2-1
TGTGCCAGCAGTTTCGGGACAGGGGATCACAATGAGCAGTTCTTC
CASSFGTGDHNEQFF